This T cell receptor (beta chain) was sequenced during a study of T cell responses to AZD1222 COVID-19 vaccine. Overall study context: Pooled samples include second doses given at about 4 or 12 weeks. Study observations and caveats: In all cases, repertoires were sampled only after the peak T cell response. White British people made up most donors, females outnumbered males, and clonal diversity was possibly underestimated. Baseline seropositives among AZD1222 recipients totaled only five to seven.

CDR1 is SGHRS and CDR2 is YFSETQ in the germline V gene. V lost 0 bases and J lost 4; bases outside the gene matches: 6. This CDR3 is built from 16 residues. The repertoire was sequenced with immunoSEQ multiplex PCR; TCRdb's copy has only in-frame clones and lacks some. The sample includes more than 150,000 clones, around nine tenths of them seen just once. About this clone itself: What it binds is not known.

The genes are TRBV5-1 and TRBJ2-2, with 7 nucleotides matching TRBD1. The specimen comprised peripheral blood, sampled on day 0 of AZD1222 vaccination. This sequence was found in an adult in good health. The CDR3 protein is CASSLGLDRATGELFF. The CDR3 DNA sequence: TGCGCCAGCAGCTTGGGGTTAGACAGGGCCACCGGGGAGCTGTTTTTT.